The clone carrying this T cell receptor (beta chain) has ten or more counts. Its antigen is currently unknown. The V end lost 6 bases, the J end lost 7 bases, and 16 bases lay between the germline ends. CDR3 size: 14 residues. CDR1 is DFQATT and CDR2 is SNEGSKA in the germline V gene (reference sequence). This entry comes from a study of CD8 T cells in ankylosing spondylitis. Libraries of TCR beta came from quantitative 5'-RACE with molecular barcodes. TCRdb used MiXCR to reprocess the 5' RACE reads, holding one entry per CDR3 protein. The sample yields 200,000 to 300,000 distinct CDR3 sequences, roughly 10% seen once. Study findings and constraints: Researchers reportedly found disease-linked clones significantly enriched in matched ankylosing spondylitis synovial fluid. Ankylosing spondylitis blood seemed to carry a telltale TCR beta motif made of under ten highly homologous variants.

The specimen sequenced was blood, either unsorted or a sorted T cell fraction (not recorded which). The source of this sequence is a male donor with ankylosing spondylitis or in good health (not recorded which). The V call is TRBV20-1, the J call TRBJ1-6; D is unresolved. The CDR3 sequence: CSATGPGGNSPLHF. DNA of the CDR3: TGCAGTGCAACTGGGCCAGGAGGGAATTCACCCCTCCACTTT.